These T cell receptor beta chains were read from a single sample in a study of beta chain features in type 1 diabetes. Assay used: immunoSEQ multiplex PCR; TCRdb lists only in-frame clones, some missing. The sample lists approximately 15,000 clones, roughly 40% occurring once. The sequencing sample was made of stem cell memory CD4+ T cells from blood. The receptors shown here come from a woman in her forties in good health. Both conserved end residues are part of each CDR3. D genes are given only for firm matches. Clone size, where shown, is once, few, many, or a class for clones that have expanded.

>TRBV29-1|TRBJ2-7|TRBD2|.
CSVVSGPYEQYF
TGCAGCGTTGTTAGCGGGCCCTACGAGCAGTACTTC
>TRBV13|TRBJ2-3|.|.
CASSLARRSTDTQYF
TGTGCCAGCAGCTTAGCGCGTCGGAGCACAGATACGCAGTATTTT
>TRBV7-9|TRBJ1-5|.|few
CASSFAASPNGPQHF
TGTGCCAGCAGCTTCGCGGCCAGCCCTAATGGACCCCAGCATTTT
>TRBV5-4|TRBJ1-3|.|.
CASSRARQDLGNTIYF
TGTGCCAGCAGCCGAGCCAGACAGGACCTTGGAAACACCATATATTTT
>TRBV5-8|TRBJ1-3|TRBD1|few
CASSPRDRGWDTIYF
TGTGCCAGCAGCCCCCGGGACAGGGGGTGGGACACCATATATTTT
>TRBV9|TRBJ2-2|.|.
CASSVDPARGTGELFF
TGTGCCAGCAGCGTAGATCCTGCCCGGGGCACCGGGGAGCTGTTTTTT
>TRBV5-6|TRBJ1-1|.|.
CASSFRQPRTEAFF
TGTGCCAGCAGCTTTCGACAGCCCCGGACTGAAGCTTTCTTT
>TRBV2|TRBJ2-5|TRBD2|.
CASRLTSGGETQYF
TGTGCCAGCAGATTGACTAGCGGGGGAGAGACCCAGTACTTC
>TRBV11-2|TRBJ2-2|TRBD1|few
CASRPTGDPGELFF
TGTGCCAGCAGACCGACAGGGGATCCCGGGGAGCTGTTTTTT
>TRBV18|TRBJ1-4|.|medium-sized
CASSPNRANEKLFF
TGTGCCAGCTCACCAAACAGAGCTAATGAAAAACTGTTTTTT
>TRBV4-1|TRBJ2-3|TRBD2|.
CASSLLAGRADTQYF
TGCGCCAGCAGCCTTCTAGCGGGGAGGGCAGATACGCAGTATTTT
>TRBV2|TRBJ2-3|TRBD2|.
CASRVAGATGTQYF
TGTGCCAGCAGGGTAGCGGGGGCTACAGGTACGCAGTATTTT
>TRBV18|TRBJ2-7|TRBD2|.
CASSPGGVQRYEQYF
TGTGCCAGCTCACCTGGGGGGGTGCAACGCTACGAGCAGTACTTC
>TRBV18|TRBJ1-1|TRBD1|.
CASARQGWTEAFF
TGTGCCAGCGCCCGACAGGGCTGGACTGAAGCTTTCTTT
>TRBV5-6|TRBJ2-5|TRBD1|.
CASSLDRGRMETQYF
TGTGCCAGCAGCTTGGACAGGGGGCGCATGGAGACCCAGTACTTC
>TRBV12-5|TRBJ1-5|TRBD1|.
CASGLVLGTGGTSNQPQHF
TGTGCTAGTGGTTTGGTACTGGGGACAGGGGGCACCAGCAATCAGCCCCAGCATTTT
>TRBV11-2|TRBJ2-7|.|.
CASSYQDSVSYEQYF
TGTGCCAGCAGCTATCAGGACAGCGTTTCCTACGAGCAGTACTTC
>TRBV27|TRBJ2-1|TRBD2|.
CASKASGGTEQFF
TGTGCCAGCAAGGCTAGCGGGGGGACTGAGCAGTTCTTC
>TRBV2|TRBJ2-1|.|few
CASREAGWDEQFF
TGTGCCAGCCGCGAGGCAGGGTGGGATGAGCAGTTCTTC
>TRBV6-5|TRBJ2-2|TRBD1|.
CASSDRVNTGELFF
TGTGCCAGCAGCGACAGGGTAAACACCGGGGAGCTGTTTTTT
>TRBV7-6|TRBJ2-7|TRBD2|few
CASTPGTSGYEQYF
TGTGCCAGCACCCCAGGGACTAGCGGGTACGAGCAGTACTTC
>TRBV28|TRBJ2-7|TRBD2|few
CASSLSDLAAPSYEQYF
TGTGCCAGCAGTTTATCAGACCTAGCGGCCCCCTCCTACGAGCAGTACTTC
>TRBV7-2|TRBJ1-1|.|.
CASSSEPPGATEAFF
TGTGCCAGCAGCTCAGAACCTCCCGGAGCCACTGAAGCTTTCTTT
>TRBV27|TRBJ2-5|.|few
CASSGGYQETQYF
TGTGCCAGCAGTGGGGGGTACCAAGAGACCCAGTACTTC
>TRBV6-5|TRBJ1-2|.|.
CASSGPRGGYTF
TGTGCCAGCAGTGGCCCCAGGGGAGGCTACACCTTC
>TRBV19|TRBJ2-5|.|.
CASSILFATGETQYF
TGTGCCAGTAGTATCTTATTCGCGACGGGGGAGACCCAGTACTTC
>TRBV11-3|TRBJ2-5|TRBD1|.
CASSSRDSQETQYF
TGTGCCAGCAGCTCACGGGACAGCCAAGAGACCCAGTACTTC
>TRBV6-5|TRBJ2-3|.|.
CASSTRPRTQYF
TGTGCCAGCAGTACGAGGCCGCGTACGCAGTATTTT
>TRBV7-8|TRBJ2-5|TRBD1|.
CASSLGGGLARILPRGQETQYF
TGTGCCAGCAGCTTAGGAGGGGGCCTAGCTCGAATCCTCCCTAGAGGACAAGAGACCCAGTACTTC
>TRBV5-1|TRBJ1-2|TRBD1|.
CASSLEGDSGYTF
TGCGCCAGCAGCTTGGAAGGGGACAGCGGCTACACCTTC
>TRBV7-9|TRBJ2-3|TRBD2|few
CASTFTGTITDTQYF
TGTGCCAGCACATTCACCGGGACTATCACAGATACGCAGTATTTT
>TRBV2|TRBJ2-3|.|.
CASSYLRTSTDTQYF
TGTGCCAGCAGTTATCTTCGGACTAGCACAGATACGCAGTATTTT
>TRBV11-2|TRBJ1-5|TRBD1|.
CASSLDRTGQQPQHF
TGTGCCAGCAGCTTAGATCGGACAGGGCAACAGCCCCAGCATTTT
>TRBV27|TRBJ1-2|.|few
CASSFTASYGYTF
TGTGCCAGCAGTTTTACAGCCTCCTATGGCTACACCTTC
>TRBV4-2|TRBJ2-3|TRBD2|few
CASSQGNGRGADTQYF
TGTGCCAGCAGCCAAGGGAACGGGCGGGGGGCAGATACGCAGTATTTT
>TRBV6-1|TRBJ1-5|TRBD1|.
CASSVGTGGSQPQHF
TGTGCCAGCAGTGTGGGGACAGGGGGTTCTCAGCCCCAGCATTTT
>TRBV4-3|TRBJ1-2|TRBD1|.
CASSPQAGTGGYGYTF
TGCGCCAGCAGCCCCCAAGCGGGGACAGGGGGATATGGCTACACCTTC
>TRBV4-3|TRBJ2-7|TRBD1|.
CASSQAGQSHEQYF
TGCGCCAGCAGCCAAGCGGGACAGAGCCACGAGCAGTACTTC
>TRBV5-4|TRBJ2-7|.|.
CASSLPSTYEQYF
TGTGCCAGCAGCTTGCCTTCTACCTACGAGCAGTACTTC
>TRBV7-2|TRBJ2-7|.|.
CATRDRNSYEQYF
TGTGCCACCCGTGACAGGAACTCCTACGAGCAGTACTTC
>TRBV7-2|TRBJ1-6|TRBD1|.
CASSRPRTGSNSPLHF
TGTGCCAGCAGCCGGCCCCGGACAGGGTCGAATTCACCCCTCCACTTT
>TRBV27|TRBJ2-2|.|.
CASSLRTADHTGELFF
TGTGCCAGCAGTTTAAGGACAGCTGACCACACCGGGGAGCTGTTTTTT
>TRBV7-9|TRBJ1-3|.|.
CASSPTGTTENTIYF
TGTGCCAGCAGCCCGACAGGTACCACGGAAAACACCATATATTTT
>TRBV18|TRBJ1-1|.|medium-sized
CASSPPVSTLAPAFF
TGTGCCAGCTCACCACCGGTATCGACACTCGCTCCGGCTTTCTTT
>TRBV5-1|TRBJ1-2|TRBD1|.
CASRPGQGVVNYGYTF
TGCGCCAGCAGACCGGGACAGGGGGTCGTGAACTATGGCTACACCTTC
>TRBV6-1|TRBJ1-2|TRBD1|.
CASSEGTGPYGYTF
TGTGCCAGCAGTGAAGGGACAGGACCCTATGGCTACACCTTC
>TRBV4-2|TRBJ2-4|TRBD2|.
CASSQGTSAAKNIQYF
TGTGCCAGCAGCCAAGGGACTAGCGCGGCCAAAAACATTCAGTACTTC
>TRBV7-2|TRBJ2-3|TRBD2|few
CASSSGGHTDTQYF
TGTGCCAGCAGCTCGGGGGGTCACACAGATACGCAGTATTTT
>TRBV2|TRBJ1-5|TRBD1|.
CASQDREGKPQHF
TGTGCCAGCCAGGACAGGGAAGGGAAACCCCAGCATTTT
>TRBV5-1|TRBJ1-1|.|.
CASSLMTVNTEAFF
TGCGCCAGCAGCTTGATGACAGTGAACACTGAAGCTTTCTTT
>TRBV7-6|TRBJ2-3|.|medium-sized
CASSSSMRGGTDTQYF
TGTGCCAGCAGCTCCTCCATGCGGGGAGGCACAGATACGCAGTATTTT
>TRBV14|TRBJ1-3|TRBD1|.
CASSLTGQGATRPSEFSGNTIYF
TGTGCCAGCAGCCTAACGGGACAGGGGGCAACCCGCCCTAGTGAATTCTCTGGAAACACCATATATTTT